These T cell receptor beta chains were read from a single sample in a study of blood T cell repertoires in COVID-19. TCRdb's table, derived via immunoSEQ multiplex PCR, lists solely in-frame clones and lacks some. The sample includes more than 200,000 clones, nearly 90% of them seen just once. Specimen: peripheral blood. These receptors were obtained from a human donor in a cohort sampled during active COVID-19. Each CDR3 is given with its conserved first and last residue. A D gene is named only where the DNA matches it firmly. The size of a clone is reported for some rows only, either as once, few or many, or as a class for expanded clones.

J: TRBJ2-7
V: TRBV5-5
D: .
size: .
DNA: TGTGCCAGCAGCCTGGCACAAGTCCCCGAGCAGTACTTC
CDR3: CASSLAQVPEQYF

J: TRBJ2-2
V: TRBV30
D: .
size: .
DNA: TGTGCCTGGAGTGGAGGAGGAAACGCGAACACCGGGGAGCTGTTTTTT
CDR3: CAWSGGGNANTGELFF

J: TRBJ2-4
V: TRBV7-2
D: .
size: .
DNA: TGTGCCAGCAGCTTAAACGGGGATAAAAACATTCAGTACTTC
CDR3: CASSLNGDKNIQYF

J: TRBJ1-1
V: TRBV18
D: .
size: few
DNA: TGTGCCAGCTCAACCACAAACACTGAAGCTTTCTTT
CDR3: CASSTTNTEAFF

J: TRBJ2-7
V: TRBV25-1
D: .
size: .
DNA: TGTGCCAGCACTTCAGGGTGGGAGCAGTACTTC
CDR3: CASTSGWEQYF

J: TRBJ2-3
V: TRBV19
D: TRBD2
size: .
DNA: TGTGCCAGTAGTAGTCTTAGCGGGGACACAGATACGCAGTATTTT
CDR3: CASSSLSGDTDTQYF

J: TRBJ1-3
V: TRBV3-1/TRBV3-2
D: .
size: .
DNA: TGTGCCAGAAAAAGGGGGTGCGGTGGAAACACCATATATTTT
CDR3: CARKRGCGGNTIYF

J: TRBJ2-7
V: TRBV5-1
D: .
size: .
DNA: TGCGCCAGCAGCTTGGCCGGGTCCTACGAGCAGTACTTC
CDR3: CASSLAGSYEQYF

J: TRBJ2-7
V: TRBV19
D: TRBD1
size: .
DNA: TGTGCCAGTAACGACGGGACAGGGGTCTACGAGCAGTACTTC
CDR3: CASNDGTGVYEQYF

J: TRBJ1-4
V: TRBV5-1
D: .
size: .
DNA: TGCGCCAGCAGCTTAGGAGGGTACCGAAATGAAAAACTGTTTTTT
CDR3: CASSLGGYRNEKLFF

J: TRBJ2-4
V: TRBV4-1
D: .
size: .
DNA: TGCGCCAGCAGCCAAGCTTGGGGGGGCCTGAACATTCAGTACTTC
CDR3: CASSQAWGGLNIQYF

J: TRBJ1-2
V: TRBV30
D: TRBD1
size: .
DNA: TGTGCCTGGGGGGGACAGTTCTATTATGGCTACACCTTC
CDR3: CAWGGQFYYGYTF

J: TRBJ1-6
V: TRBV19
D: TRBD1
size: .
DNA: TGTGCCAGTAGTATTTACAGGGGGGCCCGATCACCCCTCCACTTT
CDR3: CASSIYRGARSPLHF

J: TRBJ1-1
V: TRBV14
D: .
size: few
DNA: TGTGCCAGCAGCCATAGACGGGGCACTGAAGCTTTCTTT
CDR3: CASSHRRGTEAFF

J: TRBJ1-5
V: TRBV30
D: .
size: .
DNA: TGTGCCTGGAGTGCTTCTTCGGGGGTTCAGCCCCAGCATTTT
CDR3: CAWSASSGVQPQHF

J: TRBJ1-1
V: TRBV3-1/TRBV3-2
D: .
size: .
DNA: .
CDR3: CASRGVGTGTFF

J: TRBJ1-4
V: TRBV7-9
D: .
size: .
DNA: TGTGCCAGCAGGGGGAGTGAAAAACTGTTTTTT
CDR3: CASRGSEKLFF

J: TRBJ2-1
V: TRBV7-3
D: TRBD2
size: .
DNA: TGTGCCAGCAGCGAACTAGCGGGCTCCTACAATGAGCAGTTCTTC
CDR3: CASSELAGSYNEQFF

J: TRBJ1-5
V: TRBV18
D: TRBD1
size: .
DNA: TGTGCCAGCTCACCACGAGGGGGCAAATTCAATCAGCCCCAGCATTTT
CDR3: CASSPRGGKFNQPQHF

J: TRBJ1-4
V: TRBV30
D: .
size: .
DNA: TGTGCCTGGACCAGGTTTGGAGAAAAACTGTTTTTT
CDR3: CAWTRFGEKLFF

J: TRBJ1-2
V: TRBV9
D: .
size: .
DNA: TGTGCCAGCAGCGTAGGTGACAGACGAAACTATGGCTACACCTTC
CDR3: CASSVGDRRNYGYTF

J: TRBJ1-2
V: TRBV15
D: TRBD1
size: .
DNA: TGTGCCACCCGACAGGGGACTAACTATGGCTACACCTTC
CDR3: CATRQGTNYGYTF

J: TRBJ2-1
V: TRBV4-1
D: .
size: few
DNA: TGCGCCAGCAGCCAACCTCAGAGGTACAATGAGCAGTTCTTC
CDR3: CASSQPQRYNEQFF

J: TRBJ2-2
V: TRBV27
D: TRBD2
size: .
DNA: TGTGCCAGCAACACGGGGGGAGAAAAGACCGGGGAGCTGTTTTTT
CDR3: CASNTGGEKTGELFF

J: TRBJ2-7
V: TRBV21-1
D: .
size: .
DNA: TGTGCCCGACTTCAACGTCTGGTTGGCTGGCGAAATCCCTACGAGCAGTACTTC
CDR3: CARLQRLVGWRNPYEQYF

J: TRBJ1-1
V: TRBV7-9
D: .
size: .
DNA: TGTGCCAGCAGCTTAGCCTCAGTGAACACTGAAGCTTTCTTT
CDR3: CASSLASVNTEAFF

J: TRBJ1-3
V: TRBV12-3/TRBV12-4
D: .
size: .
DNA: TGTGCCAGCAGCCCCCGGGACACCATATATTTT
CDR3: CASSPRDTIYF

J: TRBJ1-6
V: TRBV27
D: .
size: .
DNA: TGTGCCAGCAGTTTTTTCCCCCTCAACCCTCGGGATTGGCATTCACCCCTCCACTTT
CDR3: CASSFFPLNPRDWHSPLHF

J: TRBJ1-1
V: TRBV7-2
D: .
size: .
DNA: TGTGCCAGCAGCTCCCCTCGACACCTAAACACTGAAGCTTTCTTT
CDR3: CASSSPRHLNTEAFF

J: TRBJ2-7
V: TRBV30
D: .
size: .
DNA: TGTGCCTGGCGGGCCCGCGGGTACGAGCAGTACTTC
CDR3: CAWRARGYEQYF

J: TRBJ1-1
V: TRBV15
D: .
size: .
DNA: TGTGCCACCAGCAGAGATCGGCGGGGGGCTGGTGAAGCTTTCTTT
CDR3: CATSRDRRGAGEAFF

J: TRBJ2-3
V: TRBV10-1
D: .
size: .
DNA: TGCGCCAGCAGGAAGGGACTTACAGATACGCAGTATTTT
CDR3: CASRKGLTDTQYF

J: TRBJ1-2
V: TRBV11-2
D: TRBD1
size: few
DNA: TGTGCCAGCAGCTTAACGACAGGGGGAGCCTATGGCTACACCTTC
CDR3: CASSLTTGGAYGYTF

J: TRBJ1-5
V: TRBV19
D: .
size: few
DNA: TGTGCCAGTAGTTGGGGGCGTGGGAGCAATCAGCCCCAGCATTTT
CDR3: CASSWGRGSNQPQHF

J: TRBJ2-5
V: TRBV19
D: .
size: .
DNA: TGTGCCAGTAGTATACGGGTCGGAGAGACCCAGTACTTC
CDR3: CASSIRVGETQYF

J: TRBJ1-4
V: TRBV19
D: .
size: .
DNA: TGTGCCAGTAGTATTTCAAAGGGGGAGAGTGAAAAACTGTTTTTT
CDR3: CASSISKGESEKLFF

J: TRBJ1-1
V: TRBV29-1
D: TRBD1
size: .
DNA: TGCAGCGTTACCGGGACAGAGAACACTGAAGCTTTCTTT
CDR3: CSVTGTENTEAFF

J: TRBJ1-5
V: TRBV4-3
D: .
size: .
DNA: TGCGCCAGCAGCCAAGAATTTCGCCAGGGAGGCCAGCCCCAGCATTTT
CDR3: CASSQEFRQGGQPQHF

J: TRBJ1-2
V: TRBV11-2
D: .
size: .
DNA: TGTGCCAGCAGCGTACCAGGGGAACCTTATAGCTATGGCTACACCTTC
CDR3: CASSVPGEPYSYGYTF

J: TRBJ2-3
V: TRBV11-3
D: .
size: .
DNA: TGTGCCAGCAGCTTCTCAGGGACAGATACGCAGTATTTT
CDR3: CASSFSGTDTQYF

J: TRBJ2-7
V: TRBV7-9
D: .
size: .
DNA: TGTGCCAGCAGCGAAATCGACAGTTACGAGCAGTACTTC
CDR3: CASSEIDSYEQYF

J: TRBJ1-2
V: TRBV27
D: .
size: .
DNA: TGTGCCAGCAGTTACAGAGTTAACTATGGCTACACCTTC
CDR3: CASSYRVNYGYTF

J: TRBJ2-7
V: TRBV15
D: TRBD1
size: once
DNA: TGTGCCACCAGCAGAGAGGGGACAGGCCCCACCTACGAGCAGTACTTC
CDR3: CATSREGTGPTYEQYF

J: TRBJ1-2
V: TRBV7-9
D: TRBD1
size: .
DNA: TGTGCCAGCAGCCCCGGGACAGGGGTCTATGGCTACACCTTC
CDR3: CASSPGTGVYGYTF

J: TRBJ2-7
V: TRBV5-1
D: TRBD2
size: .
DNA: TGCGCCAGCAGCGGGTTATCATGGCGCGGGAGGGGTCTCTACGAGCAGTACTTC
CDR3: CASSGLSWRGRGLYEQYF

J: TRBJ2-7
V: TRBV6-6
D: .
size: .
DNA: TGTGCCAGCAGTTACTCAAGCGATCACGAGCAGTACTTC
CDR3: CASSYSSDHEQYF

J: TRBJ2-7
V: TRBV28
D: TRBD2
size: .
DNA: TGTGCCAGCAGTCACCCAGGACTAGCGGGGTTCTACGAGCAGTACTTC
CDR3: CASSHPGLAGFYEQYF

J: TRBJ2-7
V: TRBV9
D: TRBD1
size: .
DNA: TGTGCCAGCAGCGCCTCAGGGGGCAACGAGCAGTACTTC
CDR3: CASSASGGNEQYF

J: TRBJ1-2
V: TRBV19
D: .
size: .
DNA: TGTGCCAGTAGTATTGGACATACCAACTATGGCTACACCTTC
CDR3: CASSIGHTNYGYTF

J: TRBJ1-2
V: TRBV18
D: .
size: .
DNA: TGTGCCAGCTCACCACGGGAGAACCGGGAGGCATATGGCTACACCTTC
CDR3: CASSPRENREAYGYTF

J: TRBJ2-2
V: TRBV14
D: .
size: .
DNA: TGTGCCAGCAGCGTACAGCTCACCGGGGAGCTGTTTTTT
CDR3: CASSVQLTGELFF

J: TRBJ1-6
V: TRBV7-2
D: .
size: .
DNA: TGTGCCAGCACCCGGGGGGATTCCTATAATTCACCCCTCCACTTT
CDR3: CASTRGDSYNSPLHF

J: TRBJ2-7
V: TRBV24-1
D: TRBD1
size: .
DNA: TGTGCCACCAGGGGACAGGCCGCCTACGAGCAGTACTTC
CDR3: CATRGQAAYEQYF

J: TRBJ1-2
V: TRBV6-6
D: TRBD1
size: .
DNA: TGTGCCAGCAGTCGACTCCCACAGGGGACAACCTATGGCTACACCTTC
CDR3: CASSRLPQGTTYGYTF

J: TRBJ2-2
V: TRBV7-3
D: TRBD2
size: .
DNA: TGTGCCAGCAGCTCCCCACGGGGCGGGAGGGCCGGGGAGCTGTTTTTT
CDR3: CASSSPRGGRAGELFF

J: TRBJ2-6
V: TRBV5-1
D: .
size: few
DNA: TGCGCCAGCAGCTTGGCCCCCCACTCTGGGGCCAACGTCCTGACTTTC
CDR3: CASSLAPHSGANVLTF

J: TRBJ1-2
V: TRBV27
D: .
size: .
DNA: TGTGCCAGCCGCCCGGCCAGGGGCGTAGGCGGCTACACCTTC
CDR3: CASRPARGVGGYTF

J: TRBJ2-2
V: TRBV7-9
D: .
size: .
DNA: TGTGCCAGCAGCTTAGCCCGGGGGGCGGTAGACACCGGGGAGCTGTTTTTT
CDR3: CASSLARGAVDTGELFF

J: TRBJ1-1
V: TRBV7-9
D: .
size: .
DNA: TGTGCCAGCAGCCCCCCCGGGGAGGGCACTGAAGCTTTCTTT
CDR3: CASSPPGEGTEAFF